A selection of T cell receptor beta chains follows, all from one sample in a study of blood T cell repertoires in COVID-19. TCRdb keeps only in-frame clones here, not all; method: immunoSEQ multiplex PCR. Of around 150,000 clones in the sample, more than 70% were seen once. Material for sequencing was peripheral blood. These receptors all come from a man in his sixties with acute or convalescent COVID-19. Both conserved end residues are trimmed from each CDR3. The D gene is left open where the match is weak. Only part of the rows carry a size: once, few, many, or a class if the clone is expanded.

NA | TRBV12-3/TRBV12-4 | NA | 10 | ASSPTGNEQF
TRBD2 | TRBV5-1 | NA | 13 | ASSLGAGGADTQY
TRBD1 | TRBV27 | once | 15 | ASRGQTRDRGSYEQY
NA | TRBV27 | NA | 9 | ASSLYNEQF
TRBD1 | TRBV7-8 | once | 13 | ASSLAGTGGFGYT
TRBD1 | TRBV6-4 | NA | 12 | ASSDRGRGGELF
TRBD1 | TRBV19 | NA | 13 | ASSRQGAQGYGYT
TRBD1 | TRBV18 | NA | 13 | ASSSWTGSNQPQH
NA | TRBV7-9 | NA | 12 | ASSVGGGTYGYT
TRBD1 | TRBV2 | NA | 10 | AGRGQWDEQY
NA | TRBV6-6 | NA | 10 | ASSYRDTKAF
TRBD2 | TRBV4-2 | NA | 13 | ASSQGAGGSNEQF
NA | TRBV6-6 | NA | 10 | ASTRSNEKLF
TRBD1 | TRBV3-1/TRBV3-2 | NA | 13 | ASSSKGQGRSPLH
NA | TRBV15 | NA | 16 | ATSRDLPAISGANVLT
TRBD2 | TRBV18 | few | 15 | ASSPRTSSWYQETQY
NA | TRBV30 | NA | 10 | AWSVGTEGYT
NA | TRBV5-6 | once | 11 | ASSPGVGTEAF
NA | TRBV7-9 | NA | 13 | ASSLGQERNQPQH
NA | TRBV30 | once | 15 | AWSDTRRGGSNTEAF
NA | TRBV12-3/TRBV12-4 | NA | 10 | ASSPSGNTIY
NA | TRBV5-1 | NA | 11 | ASSLVGNQPQH
NA | TRBV25-1 | NA | 11 | ASSAVGPRGQY
TRBD2 | TRBV10-1 | NA | 14 | ASSGEGRRTYNEQF
NA | TRBV7-9 | NA | 14 | ASSLVGSGRYTEAF
NA | TRBV6-5 | NA | 9 | ARGGGQPQH
NA | TRBV5-6 | few | 15 | ASSLRGTRTSHYGYT
TRBD2 | TRBV6-2/TRBV6-3 | NA | 14 | ASSPPTSGPTDTQY